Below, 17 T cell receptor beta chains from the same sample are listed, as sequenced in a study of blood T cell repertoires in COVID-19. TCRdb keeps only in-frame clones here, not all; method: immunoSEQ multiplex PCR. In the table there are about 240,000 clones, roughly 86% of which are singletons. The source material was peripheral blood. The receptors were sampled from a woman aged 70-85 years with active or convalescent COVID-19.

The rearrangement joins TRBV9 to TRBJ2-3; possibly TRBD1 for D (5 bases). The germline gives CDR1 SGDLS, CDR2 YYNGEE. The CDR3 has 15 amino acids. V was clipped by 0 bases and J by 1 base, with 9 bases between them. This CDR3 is CASSVGQQGTDTQYF. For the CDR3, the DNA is TGTGCCAGCAGCGTAGGGCAACAGGGCACAGATACGCAGTATTTT.

The DNA for the CDR3 is TGTGCCAGCAGCGTCCCGGCGGGGGGACCCACAGATACGCAGTATTTT. Amino acids: CASSVPAGGPTDTQYF. The chain employs TRBV9 and TRBJ2-3; TRBD2 matches 8 bases. The CDR3 sequence is 16 residues long. Germline loops: CDR1 SGDLS, CDR2 YYNGEE. J gave up 2 bases and V 2 bases, and 7 bases lay outside the gene matches.

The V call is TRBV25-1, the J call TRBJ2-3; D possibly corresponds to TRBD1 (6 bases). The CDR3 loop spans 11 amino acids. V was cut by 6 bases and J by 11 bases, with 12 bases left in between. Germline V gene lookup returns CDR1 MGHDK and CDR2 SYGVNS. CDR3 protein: CASSQQGKQYF. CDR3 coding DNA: TGTGCCAGCAGCCAACAGGGAAAGCAGTATTTT.

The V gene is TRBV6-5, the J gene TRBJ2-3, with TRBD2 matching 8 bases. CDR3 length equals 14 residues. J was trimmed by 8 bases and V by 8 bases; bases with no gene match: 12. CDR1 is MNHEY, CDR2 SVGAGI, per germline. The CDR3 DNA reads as TGTGCCAGCGGGAGCGGGGGCGCTTTAGGTACGCAGTATTTT. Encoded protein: CASGSGGALGTQYF.

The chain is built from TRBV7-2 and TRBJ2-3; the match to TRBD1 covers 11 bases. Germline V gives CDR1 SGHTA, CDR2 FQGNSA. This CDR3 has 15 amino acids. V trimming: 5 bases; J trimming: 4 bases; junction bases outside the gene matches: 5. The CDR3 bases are TGTGCCAGCAGCCCGGGACAGGGGGGCGCAGATACGCAGTATTTT. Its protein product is CASSPGQGGADTQYF.

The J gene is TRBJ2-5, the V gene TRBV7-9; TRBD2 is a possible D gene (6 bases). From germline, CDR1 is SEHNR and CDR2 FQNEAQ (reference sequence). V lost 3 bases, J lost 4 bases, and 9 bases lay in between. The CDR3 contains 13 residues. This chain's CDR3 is CASSFFSGETQYF. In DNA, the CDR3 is TGTGCCAGCAGCTTCTTTAGCGGAGAGACCCAGTACTTC. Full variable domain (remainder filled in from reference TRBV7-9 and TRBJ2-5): DTGVSQNPRHKITKRGQNVTFRCDPISEHNRLYWYRQTLGQGPEFLTYFQNEAQLEKSRLLSDRFSAERPKGSFSTLEIQRTEQGDSAMYLCASSFFSGETQYFGPGTRLLVL.

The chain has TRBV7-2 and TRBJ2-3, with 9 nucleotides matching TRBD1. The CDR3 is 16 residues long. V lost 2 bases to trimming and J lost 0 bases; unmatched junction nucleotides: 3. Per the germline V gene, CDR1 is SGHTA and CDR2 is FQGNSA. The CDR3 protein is CASSLLGTGSTDTQYF. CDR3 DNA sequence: TGTGCCAGCAGCTTACTGGGGACAGGGAGCACAGATACGCAGTATTTT. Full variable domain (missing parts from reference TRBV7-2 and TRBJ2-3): GAGVSQSPSNKVTEKGKDVELRCDPISGHTALYWYRQSLGQGLEFLIYFQGNSAPDKSGLPSDRFSAERTGGSVSTLTIQRTQQEDSAVYLCASSLLGTGSTDTQYFGPGTRLTVL.

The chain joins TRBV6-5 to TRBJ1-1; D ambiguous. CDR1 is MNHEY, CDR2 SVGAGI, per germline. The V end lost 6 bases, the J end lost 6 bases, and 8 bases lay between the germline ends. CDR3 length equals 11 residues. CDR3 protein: CASRKTAEAFF. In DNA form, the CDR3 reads TGTGCCAGCAGGAAAACAGCTGAAGCTTTCTTT.

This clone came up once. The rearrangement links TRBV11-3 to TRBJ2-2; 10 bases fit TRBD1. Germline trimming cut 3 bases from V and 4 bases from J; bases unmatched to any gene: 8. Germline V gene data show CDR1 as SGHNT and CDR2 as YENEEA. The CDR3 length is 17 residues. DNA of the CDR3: TGTGCCAGCAGCTTTGGGTCCGGGGACAGGGGCACCGGGGAGCTGTTTTTT. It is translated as CASSFGSGDRGTGELFF.

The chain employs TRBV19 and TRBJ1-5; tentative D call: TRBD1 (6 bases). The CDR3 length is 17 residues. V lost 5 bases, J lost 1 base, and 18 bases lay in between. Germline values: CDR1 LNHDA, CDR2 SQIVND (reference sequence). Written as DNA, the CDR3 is TGTGCCAGTAGTGAGGGACGGACAGCCTTGAGCAATCAGCCCCAGCATTTT. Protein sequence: CASSEGRTALSNQPQHF.

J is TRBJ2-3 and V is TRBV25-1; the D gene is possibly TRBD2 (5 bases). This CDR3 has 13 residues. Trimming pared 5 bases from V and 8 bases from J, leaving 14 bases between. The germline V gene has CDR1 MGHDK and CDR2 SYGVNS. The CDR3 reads CASSPAVGVTQYF. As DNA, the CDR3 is TGTGCCAGCAGTCCCGCGGTGGGAGTTACGCAGTATTTT. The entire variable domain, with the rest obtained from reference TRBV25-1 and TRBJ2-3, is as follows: EADIYQTPRYLVIGTGKKITLECSQTMGHDKMYWYQQDPGMELHLIHYSYGVNSTEKGDLSSESTVSRIRTEHFPLTLESARPSHTSQYLCASSPAVGVTQYFGPGTRLTVL.

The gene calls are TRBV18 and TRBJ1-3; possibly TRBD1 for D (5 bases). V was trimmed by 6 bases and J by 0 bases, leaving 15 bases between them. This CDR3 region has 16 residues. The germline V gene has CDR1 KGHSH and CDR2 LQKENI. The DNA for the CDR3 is TGTGCCAGCTCGGCCGTGGGCAGGGACTCTGGAAACACCATATATTTT. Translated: CASSAVGRDSGNTIYF.

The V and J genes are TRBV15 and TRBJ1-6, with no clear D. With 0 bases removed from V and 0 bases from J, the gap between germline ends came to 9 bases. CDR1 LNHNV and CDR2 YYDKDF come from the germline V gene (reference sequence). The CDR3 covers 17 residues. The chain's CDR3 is CATSRDLESSYNSPLHF. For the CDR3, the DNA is TGTGCCACCAGCAGAGATCTCGAGAGCTCCTATAATTCACCCCTCCACTTT.

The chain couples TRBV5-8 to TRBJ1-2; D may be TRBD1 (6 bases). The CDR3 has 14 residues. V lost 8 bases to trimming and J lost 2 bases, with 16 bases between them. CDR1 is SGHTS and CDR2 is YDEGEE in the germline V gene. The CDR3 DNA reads TGTGCCAGAAGCGGTTTCCAGGGGAACTATGGCTACACCTTC. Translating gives CARSGFQGNYGYTF. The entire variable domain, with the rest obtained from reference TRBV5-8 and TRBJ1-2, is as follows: EAGVTQSPTHLIKTRGQQATLRCSPISGHTSVYWYQQALGLGLQFLLWYDEGEERNRGNFPPRFSGRQFPNYSSELNVNALELEDSALYLCARSGFQGNYGYTFGSGTRLTVV.

The CDR3 loop reads CASSYATGFSGNTIYF. The CDR3 region has the DNA TGTGCCAGCAGTTACGCTACAGGATTCTCTGGAAACACCATATATTTT. The chain combines TRBV6-5 with TRBJ1-3; possibly TRBD1 for D (5 bases). CDR1 is MNHEY, CDR2 SVGAGI, per germline. The CDR3 loop spans 16 amino acids. V lost 2 bases to trimming and J lost 0 bases, with 11 bases between them.

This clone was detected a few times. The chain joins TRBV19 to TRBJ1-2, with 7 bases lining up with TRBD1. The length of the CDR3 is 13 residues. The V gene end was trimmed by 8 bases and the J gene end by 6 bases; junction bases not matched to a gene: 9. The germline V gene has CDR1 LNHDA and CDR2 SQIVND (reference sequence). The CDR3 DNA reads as TGTGCCAGTCGTTCGACAGGGAGGCATGGCTACACCTTC. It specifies CASRSTGRHGYTF.

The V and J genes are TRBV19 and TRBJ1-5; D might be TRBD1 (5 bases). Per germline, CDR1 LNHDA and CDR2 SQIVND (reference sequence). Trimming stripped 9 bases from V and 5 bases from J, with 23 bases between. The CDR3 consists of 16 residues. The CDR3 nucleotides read TGTGCCAGCTCAGGGAGGGGACTGGGATCCGATCAGCCCCAGCATTTT. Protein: CASSGRGLGSDQPQHF.